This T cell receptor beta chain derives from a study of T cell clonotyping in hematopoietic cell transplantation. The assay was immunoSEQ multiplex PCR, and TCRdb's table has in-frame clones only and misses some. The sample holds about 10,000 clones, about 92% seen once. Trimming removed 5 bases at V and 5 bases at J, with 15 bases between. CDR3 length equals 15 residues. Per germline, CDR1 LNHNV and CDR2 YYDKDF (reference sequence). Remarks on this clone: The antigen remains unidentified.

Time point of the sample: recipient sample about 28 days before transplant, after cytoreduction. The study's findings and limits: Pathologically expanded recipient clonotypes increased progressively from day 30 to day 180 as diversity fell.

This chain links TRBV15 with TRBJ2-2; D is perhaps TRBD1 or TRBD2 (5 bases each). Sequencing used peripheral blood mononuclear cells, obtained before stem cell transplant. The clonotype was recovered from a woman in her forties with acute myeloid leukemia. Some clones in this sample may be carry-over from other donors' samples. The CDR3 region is CATSRGQGRTGELFF. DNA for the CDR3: TGTGCCACCAGCCGGGGTCAGGGTCGTACCGGGGAGCTGTTTTTT.